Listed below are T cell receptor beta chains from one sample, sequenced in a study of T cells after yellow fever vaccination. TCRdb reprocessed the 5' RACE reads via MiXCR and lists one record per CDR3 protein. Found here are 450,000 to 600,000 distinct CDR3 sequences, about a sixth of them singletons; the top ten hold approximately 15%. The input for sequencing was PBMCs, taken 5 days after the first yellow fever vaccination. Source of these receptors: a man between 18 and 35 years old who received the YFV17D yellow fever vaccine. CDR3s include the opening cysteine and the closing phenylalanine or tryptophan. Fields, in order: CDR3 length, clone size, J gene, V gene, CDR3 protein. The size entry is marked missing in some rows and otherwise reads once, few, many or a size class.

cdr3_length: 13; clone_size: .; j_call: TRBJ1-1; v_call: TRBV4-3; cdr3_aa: CASSLLTGTMAFF
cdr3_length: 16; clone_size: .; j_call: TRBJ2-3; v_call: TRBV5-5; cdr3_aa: CASRPPGDRSTDTQYF
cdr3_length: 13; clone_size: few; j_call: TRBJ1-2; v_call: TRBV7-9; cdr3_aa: CASSLWDSSGYTF
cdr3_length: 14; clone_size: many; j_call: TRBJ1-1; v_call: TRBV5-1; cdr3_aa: CASSPWGGNTEAFF
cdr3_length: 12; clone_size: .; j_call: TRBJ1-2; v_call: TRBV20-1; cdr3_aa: CSAVTGVRGYTF
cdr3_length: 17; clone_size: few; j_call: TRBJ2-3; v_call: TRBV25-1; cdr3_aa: CASSDLRTGRSTDTQYF
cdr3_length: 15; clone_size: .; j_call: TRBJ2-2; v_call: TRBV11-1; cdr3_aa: CASTINEVGTGELFF
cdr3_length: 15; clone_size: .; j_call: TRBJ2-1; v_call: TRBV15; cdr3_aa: CATSVTGGMYNEQFF
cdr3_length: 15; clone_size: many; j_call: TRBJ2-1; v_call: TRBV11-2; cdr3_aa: CASSLDRGPNNEQFF
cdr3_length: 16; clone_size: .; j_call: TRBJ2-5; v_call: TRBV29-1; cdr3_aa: CSVEPGEGYPAETQYF
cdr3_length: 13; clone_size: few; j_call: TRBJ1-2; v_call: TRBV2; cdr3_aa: CASSEAGYYGYTF
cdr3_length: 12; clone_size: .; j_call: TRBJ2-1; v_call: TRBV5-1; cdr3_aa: CASRPDRGPQFF
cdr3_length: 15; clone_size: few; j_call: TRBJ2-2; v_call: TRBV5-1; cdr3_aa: CASSLGGTPTGELFF
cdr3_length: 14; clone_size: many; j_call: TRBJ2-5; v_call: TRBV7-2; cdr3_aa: CASSRETYQETQYF
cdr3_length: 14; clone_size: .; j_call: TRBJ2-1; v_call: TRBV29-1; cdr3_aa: CSVTRLDNSNEQFF
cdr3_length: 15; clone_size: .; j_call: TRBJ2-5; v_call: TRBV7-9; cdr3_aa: CASSFPGTSEETQYF
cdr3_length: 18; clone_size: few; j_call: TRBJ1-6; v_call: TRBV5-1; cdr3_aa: CASSSKEPDDSYNSPLHF
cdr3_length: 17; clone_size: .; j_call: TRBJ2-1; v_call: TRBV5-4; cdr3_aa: CASSPEPGLAVYNEQFF
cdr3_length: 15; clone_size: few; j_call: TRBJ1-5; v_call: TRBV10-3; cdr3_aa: CAISEEYWQGEPQHF
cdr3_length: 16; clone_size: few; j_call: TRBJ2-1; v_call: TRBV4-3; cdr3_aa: CASSRIGGASFYEQFF
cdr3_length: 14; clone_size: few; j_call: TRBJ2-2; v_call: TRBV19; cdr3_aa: CAGSTAINTGELFF
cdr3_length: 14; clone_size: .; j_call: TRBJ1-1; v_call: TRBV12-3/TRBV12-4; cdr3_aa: CASSFQTGGTEAFF
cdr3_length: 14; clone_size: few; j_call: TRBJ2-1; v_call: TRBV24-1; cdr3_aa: CATSDPGQNNEQFF
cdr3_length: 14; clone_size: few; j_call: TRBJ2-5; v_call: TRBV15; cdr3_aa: CATSGGGTQETQYF
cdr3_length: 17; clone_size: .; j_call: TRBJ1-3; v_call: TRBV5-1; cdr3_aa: CASSLTPRGPDGNTIYF
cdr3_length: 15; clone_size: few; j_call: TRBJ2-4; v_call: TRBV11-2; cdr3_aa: CASRTIDRAKNIQYF
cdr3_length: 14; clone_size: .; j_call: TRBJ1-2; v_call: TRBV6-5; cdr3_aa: CASRITRQGIGYTF
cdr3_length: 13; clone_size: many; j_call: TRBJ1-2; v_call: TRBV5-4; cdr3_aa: CASSLQGADGYTF
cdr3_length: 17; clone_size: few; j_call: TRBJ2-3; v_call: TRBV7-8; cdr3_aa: CASSSFNRDPIPDTQYF
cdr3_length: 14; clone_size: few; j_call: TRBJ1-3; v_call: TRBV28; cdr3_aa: CASRTPGYRNTIYF
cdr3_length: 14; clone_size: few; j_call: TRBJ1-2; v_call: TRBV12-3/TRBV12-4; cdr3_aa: CASRTGRANYGYTF
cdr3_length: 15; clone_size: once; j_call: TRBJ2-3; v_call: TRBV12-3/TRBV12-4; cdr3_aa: CASSLAGTRADTQYF
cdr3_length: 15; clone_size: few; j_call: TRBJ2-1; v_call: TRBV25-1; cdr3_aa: CASSPRGLAANEQFF
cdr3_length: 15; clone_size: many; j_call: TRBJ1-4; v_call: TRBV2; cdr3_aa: CASSDTTTTNEKLFF
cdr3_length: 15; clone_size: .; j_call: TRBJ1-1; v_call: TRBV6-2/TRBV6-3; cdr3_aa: CASSYSRAGHTEAFF
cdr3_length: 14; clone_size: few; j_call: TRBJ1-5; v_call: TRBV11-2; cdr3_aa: CASSFLQGNQPQHF
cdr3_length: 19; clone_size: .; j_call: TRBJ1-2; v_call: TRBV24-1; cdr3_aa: CATSDSGTGASPRVAGYTF
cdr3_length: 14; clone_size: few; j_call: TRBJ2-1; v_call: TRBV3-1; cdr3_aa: CASSLMTSPHEQFF
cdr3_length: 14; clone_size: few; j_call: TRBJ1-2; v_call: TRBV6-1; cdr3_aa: CASSPPPGSYGYTF
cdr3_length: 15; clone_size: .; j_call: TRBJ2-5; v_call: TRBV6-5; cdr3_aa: CASSYSIGDSPHQYF
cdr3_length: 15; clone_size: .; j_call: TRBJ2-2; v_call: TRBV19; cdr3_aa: CASSADRGSNGELFF
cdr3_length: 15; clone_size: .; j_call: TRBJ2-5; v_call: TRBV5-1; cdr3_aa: CASSLGQGSAETQYF
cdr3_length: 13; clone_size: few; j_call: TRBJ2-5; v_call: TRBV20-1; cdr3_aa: CSARTRGGETQYF
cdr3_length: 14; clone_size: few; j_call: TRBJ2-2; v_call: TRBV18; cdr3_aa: CASSPDRGTGELFF
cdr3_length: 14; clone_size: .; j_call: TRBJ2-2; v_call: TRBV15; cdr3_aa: CATSRFQGAGELFF